A selection of T cell receptor beta chains follows, all from one sample in a study of shared clonotypes between healthy human individuals. Measured with immunoSEQ multiplex PCR; TCRdb has only the in-frame clones, and not every one. The data hold about 980,000 clones, with around 80% observed a single time. The sample was memory CD4+ T cells sorted from blood. Every receptor here comes from a young man in good health. The CDR3 runs from the conserved cysteine through the conserved F or W. D genes are given only for firm matches. Part of the rows lack a size; the others show once, few, many or a class for expanded clones.

CDR3	DNA	V	D	size	J
CASSFRGAPYEQYF	TGTGCCAGCAGCTTTCGTGGGGCACCCTACGAGCAGTACTTC	TRBV5-6	.	.	TRBJ2-7
CASSLSGGGGYTF	TGTGCCAGCAGTTTATCGGGGGGAGGTGGCTACACCTTC	TRBV27	.	.	TRBJ1-2
CASSMARGSSGANVLTF	TGTGCCAGTAGTATGGCCAGGGGTAGCTCTGGGGCCAACGTCCTGACTTTC	TRBV19	.	.	TRBJ2-6
CASSVKNEAWGEQYF	TGTGCCAGCAGCGTAAAGAACGAGGCCTGGGGCGAGCAGTACTTC	TRBV9	.	.	TRBJ2-7
CASSLGSSHTEAFF	TGCGCCAGCAGCTTGGGAAGCTCCCACACTGAAGCTTTCTTT	TRBV5-1	.	.	TRBJ1-1
CASSARDRGTPDTQYF	TGCGCCAGCAGCGCTAGGGACAGGGGGACTCCAGATACGCAGTATTTT	TRBV10-1	TRBD1	.	TRBJ2-3
CASSDQGQGSHQPQHF	TGTGCCAGCAGTGATCAGGGACAGGGGAGTCATCAGCCCCAGCATTTT	TRBV28	TRBD1	few	TRBJ1-5
CASSRVGQGITEAFF	TGTGCCAGCAGTCGGGTGGGACAGGGCATCACTGAAGCTTTCTTT	TRBV28	TRBD1	.	TRBJ1-1
CASKGVEGEKLFF	TGTGCCAGCAAGGGCGTGGAGGGTGAAAAACTGTTTTTT	TRBV28	.	few	TRBJ1-4
CASSVAGETQYF	TGTGCCAGCAGTGTAGCGGGTGAGACCCAGTACTTC	TRBV6-5	TRBD2	.	TRBJ2-5
CASSLDGASGNTIYF	TGCGCCAGCAGCCTTGACGGGGCCTCTGGAAACACCATATATTTT	TRBV5-1	.	.	TRBJ1-3
CASSVGRNVHQETQYF	TGTGCCAGCAGCGTAGGCAGGAATGTACACCAAGAGACCCAGTACTTC	TRBV9	.	once	TRBJ2-5
CASSSIESSYEQYF	TGTGCCAGCAGTTCAATAGAGAGCTCCTACGAGCAGTACTTC	TRBV27	.	.	TRBJ2-7
CSTPGAFPDTQYF	TGCAGCACACCTGGGGCGTTCCCAGATACGCAGTATTTT	TRBV29-1	.	.	TRBJ2-3
CASSGPSGNSPLHF	TGTGCCAGCAGTGGTCCAAGTGGAAATTCACCCCTCCACTTT	TRBV28	.	.	TRBJ1-6
CASSFGQVYEQYF	TGTGCCAGCAGCTTCGGGCAGGTATACGAGCAGTACTTC	TRBV7-8	.	.	TRBJ2-7
CARTSGTLYEQYF	TGTGCCAGGACTAGCGGGACTCTTTACGAGCAGTACTTC	TRBV11-3	TRBD2	.	TRBJ2-7
CAWSNPGSREANQPQHF	TGTGCCTGGAGTAACCCGGGATCCCGGGAGGCCAATCAGCCCCAGCATTTT	TRBV30	.	.	TRBJ1-5
CASSGAGFYNSPLHF	TGTGCCAGCAGTGGGGCAGGTTTCTATAATTCACCCCTCCACTTT	TRBV2	.	once	TRBJ1-6
CASSKALGTAHQPQHF	TGTGCCAGCAGCAAAGCGCTGGGGACAGCCCATCAGCCCCAGCATTTT	TRBV21-1	.	.	TRBJ1-5
CASSILGAGYTF	TGTGCCAGTAGTATATTGGGTGCTGGCTACACCTTC	TRBV19	.	.	TRBJ1-2
CASSWAGGSYEQYF	TGTGCCAGCAGTTGGGCAGGGGGATCCTACGAGCAGTACTTC	TRBV28	TRBD1	.	TRBJ2-7
CASSPSSGSASYNEQFF	TGTGCCAGCTCACCATCTAGCGGGAGTGCCTCCTACAATGAGCAGTTCTTC	TRBV18	TRBD2	.	TRBJ2-1
CASRVDTNQPQHF	TGTGCCAGCAGAGTCGATACCAATCAGCCCCAGCATTTT	TRBV6-6	.	.	TRBJ1-5
CASRLDTRNTGELFF	TGCGCCAGCAGGCTGGACACCCGAAACACCGGGGAGCTGTTTTTT	TRBV5-1	.	.	TRBJ2-2
CASSRGQGARETQYF	TGCGCCAGCAGCCGGGGACAGGGGGCTAGGGAGACCCAGTACTTC	TRBV4-3	TRBD1	.	TRBJ2-5
CASNGSPEQGRPSYGYTF	TGTGCCAGTAACGGGTCTCCGGAACAGGGACGTCCGAGCTATGGCTACACCTTC	TRBV19	.	.	TRBJ1-2
CASSFTGVGTDTQYF	TGTGCCAGCAGCTTTACAGGGGTAGGGACAGATACGCAGTATTTT	TRBV11-2	TRBD1	.	TRBJ2-3
CASSYFQGLYGYTF	TGTGCCAGCAGTTATTTTCAGGGCCTCTATGGCTACACCTTC	TRBV28	.	.	TRBJ1-2
CASSMRGETQYF	TGTGCCAGTAGTATGAGAGGAGAGACCCAGTACTTC	TRBV19	.	.	TRBJ2-5
CASSEYLAQGSPLHF	TGTGCCAGCAGTGAATATCTTGCACAGGGATCACCCCTCCACTTT	TRBV25-1	.	few	TRBJ1-6
CASSQDALVYNEQFF	TGCGCCAGCAGCCAAGACGCACTAGTGTACAATGAGCAGTTCTTC	TRBV4-3	.	many	TRBJ2-1
CASSGSSGANVLTF	TGCGCCAGCAGTGGTAGCTCTGGGGCCAACGTCCTGACTTTC	TRBV10-2	.	.	TRBJ2-6